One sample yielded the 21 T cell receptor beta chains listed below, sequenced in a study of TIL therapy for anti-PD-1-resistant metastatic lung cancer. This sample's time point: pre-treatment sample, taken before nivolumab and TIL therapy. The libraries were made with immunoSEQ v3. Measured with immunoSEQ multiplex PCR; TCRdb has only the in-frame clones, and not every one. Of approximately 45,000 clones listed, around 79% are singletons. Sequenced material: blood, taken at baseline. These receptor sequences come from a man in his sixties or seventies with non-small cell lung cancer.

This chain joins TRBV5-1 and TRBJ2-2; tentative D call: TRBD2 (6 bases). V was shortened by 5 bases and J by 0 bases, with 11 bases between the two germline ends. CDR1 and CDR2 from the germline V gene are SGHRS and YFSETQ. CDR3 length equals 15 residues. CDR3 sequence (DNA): TGCGCCAGCAGTAGGGACTCTCCGAACACCGGGGAGCTGTTTTTT. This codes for CASSRDSPNTGELFF.

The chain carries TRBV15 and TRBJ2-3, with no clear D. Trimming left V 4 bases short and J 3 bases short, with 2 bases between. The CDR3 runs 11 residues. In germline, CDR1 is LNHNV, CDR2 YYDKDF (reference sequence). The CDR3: CATSMTDTQYF. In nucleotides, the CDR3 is TGTGCCACCAGCATGACAGATACGCAGTATTTT.

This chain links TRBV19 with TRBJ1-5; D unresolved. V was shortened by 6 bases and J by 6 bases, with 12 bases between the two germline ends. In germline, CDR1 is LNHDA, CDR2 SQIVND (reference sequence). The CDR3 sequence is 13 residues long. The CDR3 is CASSILLSQPQHF. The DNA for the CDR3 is TGTGCCAGTAGCATTCTCCTATCTCAGCCCCAGCATTTT.

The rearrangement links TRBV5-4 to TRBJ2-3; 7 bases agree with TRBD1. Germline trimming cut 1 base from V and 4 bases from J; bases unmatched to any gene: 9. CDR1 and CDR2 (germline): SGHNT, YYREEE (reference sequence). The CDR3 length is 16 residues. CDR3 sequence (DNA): TGTGCCAGCAGCTTGAACAGGGGTGTCGCAGCAGATACGCAGTATTTT. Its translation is CASSLNRGVAADTQYF. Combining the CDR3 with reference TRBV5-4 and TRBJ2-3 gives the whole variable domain ETGVTQSPTHLIKTRGQQVTLRCSSQSGHNTVSWYQQALGQGPQFIFQYYREEENGRGNFPPRFSGLQFPNYSSELNVNALELDDSALYLCASSLNRGVAADTQYFGPGTRLTVL.

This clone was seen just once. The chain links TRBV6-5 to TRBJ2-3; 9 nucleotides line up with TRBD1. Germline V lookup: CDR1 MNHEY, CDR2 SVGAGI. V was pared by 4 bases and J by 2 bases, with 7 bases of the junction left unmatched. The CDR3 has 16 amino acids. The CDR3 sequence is CASSLRGTGPTDTQYF. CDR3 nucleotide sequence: TGTGCCAGCAGTTTACGCGGGACAGGGCCCACAGATACGCAGTATTTT.

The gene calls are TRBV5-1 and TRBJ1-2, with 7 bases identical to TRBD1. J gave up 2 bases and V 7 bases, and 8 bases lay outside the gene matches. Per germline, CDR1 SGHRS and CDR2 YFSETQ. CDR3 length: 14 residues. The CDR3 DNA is TGCGCCAGCCGACCCGGGACAGTCAACTATGGCTACACCTTC. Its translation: CASRPGTVNYGYTF.

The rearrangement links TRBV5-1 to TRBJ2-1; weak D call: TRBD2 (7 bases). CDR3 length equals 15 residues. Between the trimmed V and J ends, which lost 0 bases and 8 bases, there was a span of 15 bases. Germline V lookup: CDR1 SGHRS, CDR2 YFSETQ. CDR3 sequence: CASSLVQGTTDEQFF. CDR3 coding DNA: TGCGCCAGCAGCTTGGTGCAGGGGACTACGGATGAGCAGTTCTTC.

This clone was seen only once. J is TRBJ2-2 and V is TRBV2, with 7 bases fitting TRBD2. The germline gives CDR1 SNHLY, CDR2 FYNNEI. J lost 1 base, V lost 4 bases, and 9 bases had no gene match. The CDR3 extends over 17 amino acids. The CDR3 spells CASSGEGLLENTGELFF. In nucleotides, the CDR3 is TGTGCCAGCAGTGGGGAGGGTCTGTTAGAGAACACCGGGGAGCTGTTTTTT.

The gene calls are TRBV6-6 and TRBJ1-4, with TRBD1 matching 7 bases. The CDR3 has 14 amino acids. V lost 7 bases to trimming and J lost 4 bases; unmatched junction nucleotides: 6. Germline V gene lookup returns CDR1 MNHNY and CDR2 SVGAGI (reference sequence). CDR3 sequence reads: CASNDRVDNEKLFF. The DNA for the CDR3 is TGTGCCAGCAATGACAGGGTGGATAATGAAAAACTGTTTTTT.

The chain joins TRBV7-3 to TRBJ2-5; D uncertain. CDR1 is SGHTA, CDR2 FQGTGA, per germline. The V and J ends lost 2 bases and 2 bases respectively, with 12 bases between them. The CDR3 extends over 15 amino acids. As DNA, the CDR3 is TGTGCCAGCAGCTTAGGCGCGGCAGATCAAGAGACCCAGTACTTC. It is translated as CASSLGAADQETQYF.

The CDR3 protein is CASSGRGEVNQPQHF. The CDR3 DNA sequence: TGTGCCAGCAGTGGACGGGGAGAGGTCAATCAGCCCCAGCATTTT. The chain combines TRBV6-1 with TRBJ1-5, with D unclear. The CDR3 extends over 15 amino acids. V lost 4 bases, J lost 3 bases, and 13 bases lay in between. Germline loops: CDR1 MNHNS, CDR2 SASEGT.

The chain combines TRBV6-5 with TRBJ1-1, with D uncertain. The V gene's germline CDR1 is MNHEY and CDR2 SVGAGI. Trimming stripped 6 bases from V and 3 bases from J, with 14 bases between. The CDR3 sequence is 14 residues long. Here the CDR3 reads CASSDPQFYTEAFF. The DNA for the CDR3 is TGTGCCAGCAGCGACCCACAGTTCTACACTGAAGCTTTCTTT.

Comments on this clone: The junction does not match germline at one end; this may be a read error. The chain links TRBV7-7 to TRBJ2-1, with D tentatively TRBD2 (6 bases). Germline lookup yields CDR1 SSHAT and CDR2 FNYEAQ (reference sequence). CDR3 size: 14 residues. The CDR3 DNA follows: TGTGCTAGCAGCTTAGCGGCCGGGGCGGACGAGCAGTTCTTC. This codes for CASSLAAGADEQFF.

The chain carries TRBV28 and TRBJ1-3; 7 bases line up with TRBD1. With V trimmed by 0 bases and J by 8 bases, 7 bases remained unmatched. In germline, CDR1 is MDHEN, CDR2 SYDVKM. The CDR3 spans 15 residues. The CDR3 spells CASSLWPHRGDTIYF. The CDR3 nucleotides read TGTGCCAGCAGTTTATGGCCCCACAGGGGAGACACCATATATTTT.

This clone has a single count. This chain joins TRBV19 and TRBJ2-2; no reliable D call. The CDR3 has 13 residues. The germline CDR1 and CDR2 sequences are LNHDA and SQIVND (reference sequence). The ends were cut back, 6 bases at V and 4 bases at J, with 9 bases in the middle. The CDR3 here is CASSHLGTGELFF. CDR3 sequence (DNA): TGTGCCAGTAGCCATTTGGGCACCGGGGAGCTGTTTTTT.

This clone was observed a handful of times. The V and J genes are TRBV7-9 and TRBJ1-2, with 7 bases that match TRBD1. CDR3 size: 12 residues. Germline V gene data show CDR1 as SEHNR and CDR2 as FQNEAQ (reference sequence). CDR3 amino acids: CASEGAKSGYTF. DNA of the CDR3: TGTGCTTCGGAGGGGGCGAAAAGTGGCTACACCTTC.

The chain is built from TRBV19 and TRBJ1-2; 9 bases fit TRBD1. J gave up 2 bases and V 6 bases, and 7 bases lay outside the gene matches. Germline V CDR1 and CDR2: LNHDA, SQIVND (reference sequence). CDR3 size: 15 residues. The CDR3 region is CASRDRGRENYGYTF. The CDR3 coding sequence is TGTGCCAGTAGGGACAGGGGTAGGGAAAACTATGGCTACACCTTC.

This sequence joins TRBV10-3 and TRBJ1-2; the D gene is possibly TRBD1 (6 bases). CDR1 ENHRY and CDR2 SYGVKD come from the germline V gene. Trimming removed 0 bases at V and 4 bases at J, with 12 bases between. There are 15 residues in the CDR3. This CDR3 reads CAISESTGQSYGYTF. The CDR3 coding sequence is TGTGCCATCAGTGAGTCGACCGGACAGTCCTATGGCTACACCTTC.

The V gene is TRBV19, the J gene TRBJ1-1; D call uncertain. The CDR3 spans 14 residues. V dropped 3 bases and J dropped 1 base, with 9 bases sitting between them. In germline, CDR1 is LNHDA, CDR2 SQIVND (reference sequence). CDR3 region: CASSISASNTEAFF. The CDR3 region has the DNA TGTGCCAGTAGTATTTCAGCGTCGAACACTGAAGCTTTCTTT. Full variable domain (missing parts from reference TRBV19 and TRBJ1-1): DGGITQSPKYLFRKEGQNVTLSCEQNLNHDAMYWYRQDPGQGLRLIYYSQIVNDFQKGDIAEGYSVSREKKESFPLTVTSAQKNPTAFYLCASSISASNTEAFFGQGTRLTVV.

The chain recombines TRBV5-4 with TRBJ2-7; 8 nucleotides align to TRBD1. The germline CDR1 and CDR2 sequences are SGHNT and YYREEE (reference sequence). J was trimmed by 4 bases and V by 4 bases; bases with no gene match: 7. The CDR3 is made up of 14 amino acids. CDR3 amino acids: CASSPGTGAYEQYF. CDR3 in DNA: TGTGCCAGCAGCCCCGGGACAGGAGCATACGAGCAGTACTTC.

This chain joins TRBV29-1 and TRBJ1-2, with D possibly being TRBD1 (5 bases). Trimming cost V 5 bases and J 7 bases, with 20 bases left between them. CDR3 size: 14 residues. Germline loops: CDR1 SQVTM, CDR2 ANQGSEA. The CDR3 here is CSVYRPGGVSGYTF. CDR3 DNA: TGCAGCGTTTACCGCCCGGGGGGGGTTTCTGGCTACACCTTC.